This T cell receptor (beta chain) was recorded in a study of cytomegalovirus exposure and HLA in healthy donors. The PCR contained 60 Vbeta and 13 Jbeta primers. TCRdb keeps only in-frame clones here, not all; method: immunoSEQ multiplex PCR. The sample table includes about 160,000 clones. The V gene's germline CDR1 is DFQATT and CDR2 SNEGSKA (reference sequence). The CDR3 runs to 10 residues. The sequence came from a woman aged 60 to 75 in good health and CMV-seronegative. This chain links TRBV20-1 with TRBJ1-2; D unclear. Material for sequencing was PBMCs. In DNA, the CDR3 is TGCAGCGCAGGATCCTATGGCTACACCTTC. It translates to CSAGSYGYTF.